The T cell receptor (beta chain) under discussion was sequenced for a study of shared T cell receptors in the human thymus. TCRdb keeps only in-frame clones here, not all; method: immunoSEQ multiplex PCR. This repertoire shows roughly 550,000 clones, 78% found once; its top ten account for more than 0.01%. This clone has just a few counts. CDR1 and CDR2 (germline): KGHSH, LQKENI. V gave up 4 bases and J gave up 5 bases; unmatched junction bases: 5. This CDR3 comprises 14 residues. These records were also assigned to another study, of human thymus T cells. As reported in that work: Donation came from healthy Finnish infants having corrective surgery for congenital heart defects. Thymus was obtained from resections taken during corrective heart surgery. Apparent skewing of V and J gene usage characterized both thymic and blood repertoires.

The TCR originated in a boy in the first two years of life with a congenital heart defect. This chain connects TRBV18 to TRBJ2-1; 7 nucleotides agree with TRBD2. The sequenced sample consisted of thymocytes. CDR3: CASSRSGFHNEQFF. Here the CDR3 DNA reads TGTGCCAGCTCACGTAGCGGGTTCCACAATGAGCAGTTCTTC.